There are a few counts of the clone carrying this T cell receptor beta chain. Data came from immunoSEQ multiplex PCR; TCRdb stores just in-frame clones and leaves some out. The table lists about 45,000 clones, under 80% of them singletons. Germline V lookup: CDR1 LGHNA, CDR2 YNFKEQ. Trimming cost V 1 base and J 1 base; bases outside gene matches: 3. The CDR3 consists of 16 residues. This sample is part of a study of cytotoxic CD8 clonotypes in ibrutinib-treated CLL. The specimen comprised PBMCs, sampled after 24 months of ibrutinib treatment. The chain carries TRBV4-2 and TRBJ2-2, with TRBD1 matching over 7 bases. This TCR was recovered from a human donor with chronic lymphocytic leukemia. The CDR3 region has the DNA TGTGCCAGCAGCCAAGCGGGGACAGTGAACACCGGGGAGCTGTTTTTT. Translation gives CASSQAGTVNTGELFF.